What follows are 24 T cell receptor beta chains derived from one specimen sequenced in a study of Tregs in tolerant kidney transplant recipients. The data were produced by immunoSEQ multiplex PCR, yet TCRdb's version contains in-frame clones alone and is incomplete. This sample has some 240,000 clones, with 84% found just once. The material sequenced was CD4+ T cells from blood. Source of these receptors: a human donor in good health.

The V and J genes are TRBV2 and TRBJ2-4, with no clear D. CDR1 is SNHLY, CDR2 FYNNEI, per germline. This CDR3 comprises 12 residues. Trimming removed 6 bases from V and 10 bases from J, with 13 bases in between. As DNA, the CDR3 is TGTGCCAGCAGCCTCACAGTGAAGATTCAGTACTTC. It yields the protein CASSLTVKIQYF.

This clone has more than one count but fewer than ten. CDR3 sequence (DNA): TGCGCCAGCAGCCAGGGACAGAGCTCCTATAATTCACCCCTCCACTTT. Amino acids: CASSQGQSSYNSPLHF. The gene calls are TRBV4-1 and TRBJ1-6; 7 bases fit TRBD1. The CDR3 spans 16 residues. Germline-derived CDR1 and CDR2 are MGHRA and YSYEKL. V shed 3 bases, J shed 0 bases, and the junction held 2 bases outside the gene matches.

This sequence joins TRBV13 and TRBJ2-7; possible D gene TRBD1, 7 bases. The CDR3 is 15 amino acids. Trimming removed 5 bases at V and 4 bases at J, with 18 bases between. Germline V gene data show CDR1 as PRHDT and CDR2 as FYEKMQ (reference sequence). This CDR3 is CASSREGGGGYEQYF. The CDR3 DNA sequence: TGTGCCAGCAGCCGAGAAGGAGGGGGCGGGTACGAGCAGTACTTC.

The chain's CDR3 is CADPWHRSRTGELFF. The DNA for the CDR3 is TGTGCCGATCCTTGGCACCGATCCCGCACCGGGGAGCTGTTTTTT. The chain joins TRBV6-6 to TRBJ2-2; D gene uncertain. The CDR3 extends over 15 amino acids. Germline V gene data show CDR1 as MNHNY and CDR2 as SVGAGI (reference sequence). Trimming removed 11 bases from V and 4 bases from J, with 20 bases in between.

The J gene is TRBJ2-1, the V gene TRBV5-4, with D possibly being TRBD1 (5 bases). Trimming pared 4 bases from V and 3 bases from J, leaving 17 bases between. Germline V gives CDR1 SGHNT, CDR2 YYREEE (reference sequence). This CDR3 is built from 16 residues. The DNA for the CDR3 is TGTGCCAGCAGCACTGGACACACCGTCGGCTACAATGAGCAGTTCTTC. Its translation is CASSTGHTVGYNEQFF.

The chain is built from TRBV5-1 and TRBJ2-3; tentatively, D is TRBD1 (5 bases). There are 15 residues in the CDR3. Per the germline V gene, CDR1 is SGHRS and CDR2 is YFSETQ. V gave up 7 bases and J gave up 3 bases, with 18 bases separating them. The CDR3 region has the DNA TGCGCCAGCGTCCTGTCGGACATTACGACAGATACGCAGTATTTT. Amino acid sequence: CASVLSDITTDTQYF.

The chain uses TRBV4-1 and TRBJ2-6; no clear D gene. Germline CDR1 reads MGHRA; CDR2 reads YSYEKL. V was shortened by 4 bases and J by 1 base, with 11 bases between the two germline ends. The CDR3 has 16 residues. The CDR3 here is CASSLWVGSGANVLTF. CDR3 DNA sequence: TGCGCCAGCAGCCTATGGGTAGGGTCTGGGGCCAACGTCCTGACTTTC.

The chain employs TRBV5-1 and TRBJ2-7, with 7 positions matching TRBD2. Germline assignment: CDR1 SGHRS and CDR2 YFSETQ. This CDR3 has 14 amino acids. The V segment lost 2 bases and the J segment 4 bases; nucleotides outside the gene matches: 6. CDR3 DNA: TGCGCCAGCAGCTTTCGCAGCGGGGAGTACGAGCAGTACTTC. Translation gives CASSFRSGEYEQYF.

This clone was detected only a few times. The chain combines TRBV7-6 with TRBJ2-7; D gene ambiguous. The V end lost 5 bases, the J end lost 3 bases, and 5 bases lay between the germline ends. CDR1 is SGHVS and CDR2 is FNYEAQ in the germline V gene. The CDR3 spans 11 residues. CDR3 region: CASSPLYEQYF. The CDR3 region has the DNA TGTGCCAGCAGCCCGCTCTACGAGCAGTACTTC.

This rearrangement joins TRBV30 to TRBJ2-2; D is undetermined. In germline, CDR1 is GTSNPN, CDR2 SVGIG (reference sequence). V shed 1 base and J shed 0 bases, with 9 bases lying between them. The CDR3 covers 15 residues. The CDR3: CAWSEENANTGELFF. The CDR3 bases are TGTGCCTGGAGTGAAGAAAATGCGAACACCGGGGAGCTGTTTTTT.

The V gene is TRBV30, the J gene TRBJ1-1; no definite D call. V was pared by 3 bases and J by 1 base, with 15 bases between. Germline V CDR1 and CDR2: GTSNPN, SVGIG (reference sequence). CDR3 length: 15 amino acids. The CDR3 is CAWSPAAGGNTEAFF. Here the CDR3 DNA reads TGTGCCTGGAGCCCTGCCGCGGGAGGGAACACTGAAGCTTTCTTT.

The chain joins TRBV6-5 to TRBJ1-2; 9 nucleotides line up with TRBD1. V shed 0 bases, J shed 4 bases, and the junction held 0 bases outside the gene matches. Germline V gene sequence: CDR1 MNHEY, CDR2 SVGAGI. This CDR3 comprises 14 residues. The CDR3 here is CASSYSTGGYGYTF. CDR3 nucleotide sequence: TGTGCCAGCAGTTACTCGACAGGGGGCTATGGCTACACCTTC.

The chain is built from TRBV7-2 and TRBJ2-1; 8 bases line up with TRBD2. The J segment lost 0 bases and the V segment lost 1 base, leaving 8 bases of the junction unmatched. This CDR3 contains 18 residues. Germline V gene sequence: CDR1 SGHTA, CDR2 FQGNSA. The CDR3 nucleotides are TGTGCCAGCAGCTTAGGTGTGAGCGGGAGATTCTCCTACAATGAGCAGTTCTTC. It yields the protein CASSLGVSGRFSYNEQFF.

Written as DNA, the CDR3 is TGTGCCAGCAGCTTAAGACAGAGTAGCACAGATACGCAGTATTTT. Encoded protein: CASSLRQSSTDTQYF. The chain links TRBV7-9 to TRBJ2-3; D is perhaps TRBD1 (5 bases). V was pared by 2 bases and J by 0 bases, with 9 bases between. CDR1 and CDR2 (germline): SEHNR, FQNEAQ (reference sequence). The CDR3 extends over 15 amino acids.

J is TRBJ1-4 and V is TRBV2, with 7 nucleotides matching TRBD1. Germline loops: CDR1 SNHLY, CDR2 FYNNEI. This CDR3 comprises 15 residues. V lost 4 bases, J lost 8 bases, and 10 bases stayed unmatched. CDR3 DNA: TGTGCCAGCAGTGGACTGACAGGGTATCAGGAAAAACTGTTTTTT. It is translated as CASSGLTGYQEKLFF.

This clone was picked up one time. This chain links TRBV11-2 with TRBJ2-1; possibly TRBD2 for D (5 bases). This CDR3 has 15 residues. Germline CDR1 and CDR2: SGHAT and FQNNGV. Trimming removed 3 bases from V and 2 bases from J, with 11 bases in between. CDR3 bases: TGTGCCAGCAGCTTTGGGAGACTGGCCTACAATGAGCAGTTCTTC. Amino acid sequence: CASSFGRLAYNEQFF.

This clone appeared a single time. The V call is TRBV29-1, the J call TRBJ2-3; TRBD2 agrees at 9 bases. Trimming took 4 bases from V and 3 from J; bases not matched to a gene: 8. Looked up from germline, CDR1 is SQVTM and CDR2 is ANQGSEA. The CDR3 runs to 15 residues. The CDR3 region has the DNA TGCAGCGTTGCGACTAGCGGAGCCTCTACAGATACGCAGTATTTT. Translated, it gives CSVATSGASTDTQYF.

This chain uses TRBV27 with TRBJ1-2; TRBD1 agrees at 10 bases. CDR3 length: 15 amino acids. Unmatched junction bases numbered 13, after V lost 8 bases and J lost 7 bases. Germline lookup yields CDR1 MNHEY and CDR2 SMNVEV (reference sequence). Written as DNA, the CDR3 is TGTGCCAGCGGTTCTATTGGACAGGGGGAAAGTGGCTACACCTTC. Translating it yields CASGSIGQGESGYTF.

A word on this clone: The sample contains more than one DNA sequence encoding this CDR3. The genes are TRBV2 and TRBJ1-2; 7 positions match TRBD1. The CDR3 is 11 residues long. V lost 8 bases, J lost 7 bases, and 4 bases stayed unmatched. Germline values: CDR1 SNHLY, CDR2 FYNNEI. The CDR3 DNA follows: TGTGCCAGCCGACAGGGCCCTGGCTACACCTTC. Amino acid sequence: CASRQGPGYTF.

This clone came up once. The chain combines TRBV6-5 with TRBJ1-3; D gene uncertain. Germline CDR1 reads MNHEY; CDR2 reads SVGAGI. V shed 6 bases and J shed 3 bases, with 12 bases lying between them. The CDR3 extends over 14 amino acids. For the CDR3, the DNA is TGTGCCAGCAGCAACAAGGCTCGTGGAAACACCATATATTTT. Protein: CASSNKARGNTIYF.

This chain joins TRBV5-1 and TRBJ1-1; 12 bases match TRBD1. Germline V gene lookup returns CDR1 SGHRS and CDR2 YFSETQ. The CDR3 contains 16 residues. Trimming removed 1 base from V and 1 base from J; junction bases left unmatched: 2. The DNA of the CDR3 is TGCGCCAGCAGCTTGCAGGGACAGGGGGCGAACACTGAAGCTTTCTTT. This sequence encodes CASSLQGQGANTEAFF.

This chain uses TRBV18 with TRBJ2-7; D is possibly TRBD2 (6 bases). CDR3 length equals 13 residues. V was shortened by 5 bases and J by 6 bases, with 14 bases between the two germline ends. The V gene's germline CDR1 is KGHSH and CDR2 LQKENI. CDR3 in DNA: TGTGCCAGCTCAGGGCGGAGGGCGGGCGAGCAGTACTTC. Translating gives CASSGRRAGEQYF.

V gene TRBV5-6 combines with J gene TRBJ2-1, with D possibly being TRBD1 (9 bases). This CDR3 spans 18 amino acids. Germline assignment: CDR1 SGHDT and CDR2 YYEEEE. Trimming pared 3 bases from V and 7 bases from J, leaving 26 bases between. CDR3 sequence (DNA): TGTGCCAGCAGCTGGGGACAGGGAAAAGCGGGAGTCGGTAATGAGCAGTTCTTC. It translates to CASSWGQGKAGVGNEQFF.

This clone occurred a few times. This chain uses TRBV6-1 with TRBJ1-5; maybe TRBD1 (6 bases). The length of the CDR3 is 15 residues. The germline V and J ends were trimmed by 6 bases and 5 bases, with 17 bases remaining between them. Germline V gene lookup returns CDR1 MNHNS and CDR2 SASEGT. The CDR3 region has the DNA TGTGCCAGCAGGGCAGGGGTTGGAAGCTATCAGCCCCAGCATTTT. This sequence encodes CASRAGVGSYQPQHF.